This T cell receptor beta chain was identified during a study of CD8 T cells in ankylosing spondylitis. Study-wide points: A TCR beta motif of roughly eight highly homologous variants appeared characteristic of ankylosing spondylitis blood. The disease-linked clones had a CD8+ phenotype and low blood frequencies. Clones tied to disease were said to be significantly enriched in matched ankylosing spondylitis synovial fluid. Before this, some motif variants had been reported in reactive arthritis synovial fluid and blood.

Worth noting for this clonotype: Its target is unknown.

V lost 0 bases, J lost 6 bases, and 24 bases lay in between. CDR1 and CDR2 (germline): LGHNA, YSLEER. The CDR3 totals 19 residues. TCR beta libraries were made by quantitative 5'-RACE with molecular barcodes. TCRdb passed the 5' RACE reads through MiXCR, listing each CDR3 protein once. The table records hundreds of thousands of distinct CDR3 sequences, roughly 12% of them present only once. The chain links TRBV4-3 to TRBJ2-1; D uncertain. Input material: blood, either unsorted or a sorted T cell fraction (not recorded which). This TCR was sampled from a male donor with ankylosing spondylitis. The CDR3 bases are TGCGCCAGCAGCCAAGACTCCGCGGTGATAGAAGGGAAGGGCAATGAGCAGTTCTTC. Its translation: CASSQDSAVIEGKGNEQFF.